The present T cell receptor (beta chain) was sequenced within a study of cytotoxic CD8 clonotypes in ibrutinib-treated CLL. The repertoire was sequenced with immunoSEQ multiplex PCR; TCRdb's copy has only in-frame clones and lacks some. This table holds some 310,000 clones, almost 80% found once. The sample consisted of PBMCs, taken before ibrutinib treatment. The TCR comes from a human donor with chronic lymphocytic leukemia.

In DNA, the CDR3 is TGTGCCAGCAGCCTAAGGGAGGACAGTCTTCCCTACGAGCAGTACTTC. This codes for CASSLREDSLPYEQYF. The chain carries TRBV7-6 and TRBJ2-7, with D possibly being TRBD1 or TRBD2 (6 bases each). Germline V gene lookup returns CDR1 SGHVS and CDR2 FNYEAQ. This CDR3 has 16 residues. Trimming took 5 bases from V and 2 from J, leaving 19 bases between them. Combining the CDR3 with reference TRBV7-6 and TRBJ2-7 gives the whole variable domain GAGVSQSPRYKVTKRGQDVALRCDPISGHVSLYWYRQALGQGPEFLTYFNYEAQQDKSGLPNDRFSAERPEGSISTLTIQRTEQRDSAMYRCASSLREDSLPYEQYFGPGTRLTVT.